This is a list of T cell receptor beta chains from one sample in a study of T cells after yellow fever vaccination. TCRdb reanalysed the 5' RACE reads using MiXCR and keeps one entry per CDR3 protein. This table has about 130,000 distinct CDR3 sequences, approximately 9% appearing once. The input for sequencing was CD8+ T cells sorted from PBMCs, taken on the day of the yellow fever booster vaccination. The receptor set was obtained from a man between 18 and 29 years old who received the YFV17D yellow fever vaccine. CDR3s include the opening cysteine and the closing phenylalanine or tryptophan. D genes are given only for firm matches. Where a row states a size, it is once, few, many or the class of an expanded clone; other rows omit it.

>TRBD2|TRBJ2-3|TRBV7-2|NA
CAINSLAESTDTQYF
TGTGCGATCAATTCGCTAGCGGAAAGCACAGATACGCAGTATTTT
>TRBD1|TRBJ2-5|TRBV11-2|NA
CASSLDPGGSETQYF
TGTGCCAGCAGCTTAGATCCAGGGGGCTCAGAGACCCAGTACTTC
>NA|TRBJ1-1|TRBV4-2|NA
CASSRTAAEAFF
TGTGCCAGCAGCCGCACCGCAGCTGAAGCTTTCTTT
>NA|TRBJ2-1|TRBV2|NA
CASSEKGDEQFF
TGTGCCAGCAGTGAAAAGGGGGATGAGCAGTTCTTC
>NA|TRBJ1-1|TRBV5-5|many
CASSLSDRSTEAFF
TGTGCCAGCAGCTTGTCGGACAGAAGTACTGAAGCTTTCTTT
>NA|TRBJ1-5|TRBV4-2|few
CASSQVGGLQPQHF
TGTGCCAGCAGCCAAGTTGGGGGGCTTCAGCCCCAGCATTTT
>TRBD1|TRBJ2-7|TRBV25-1|many
CASSWDSDSYEQYF
TGTGCCAGCAGTTGGGACAGTGATTCCTACGAGCAGTACTTC
>NA|TRBJ2-5|TRBV12-3/TRBV12-4|few
CASSPYGTSQRETQYF
TGTGCCAGCAGCCCCTACGGGACCTCTCAGAGAGAGACCCAGTACTTC
>NA|TRBJ1-6|TRBV7-3|few
CASSAVWNSPLHF
TGTGCCAGCAGCGCGGTCTGGAATTCACCCCTCCACTTT
>NA|TRBJ1-5|TRBV12-3/TRBV12-4|NA
CASRGGEQPQHF
TGTGCCAGCAGGGGGGGAGAGCAGCCCCAGCATTTT
>TRBD1|TRBJ2-1|TRBV29-1|many
CSVAGTGEYEQFF
TGCAGCGTTGCCGGGACAGGCGAGTATGAGCAGTTCTTC
>TRBD1|TRBJ1-6|TRBV12-3/TRBV12-4|NA
CASADRGDSPLHF
TGTGCCAGCGCGGACAGGGGCGATTCACCCCTCCACTTT
>NA|TRBJ1-2|TRBV20-1|NA
CSAWPRDSPVGGYTF
TGCAGTGCTTGGCCTCGGGACTCCCCCGTGGGTGGCTACACCTTC
>NA|TRBJ2-1|TRBV7-9|few
CASSSARTAAGPSSYNEQFF
TGTGCCAGCAGCTCTGCGCGGACAGCAGCGGGGCCGAGCTCCTACAATGAGCAGTTCTTC
>NA|TRBJ1-1|TRBV6-5|NA
CASSPFRGNTEAFF
TGTGCCAGCAGTCCGTTCAGGGGGAACACTGAAGCTTTCTTT
>TRBD2|TRBJ2-1|TRBV4-1|NA
CASSHDGSGTYNEQFF
TGCGCCAGCAGCCACGATGGGAGCGGGACCTACAATGAGCAGTTCTTC
>NA|TRBJ2-2|TRBV29-1|few
CSVAFGTAGELFF
TGCAGCGTTGCCTTCGGGACCGCCGGGGAGCTGTTTTTT
>NA|TRBJ1-1|TRBV10-2|NA
CARGKGMNTEAFF
TGCGCCCGCGGTAAGGGGATGAACACTGAAGCTTTCTTT
>NA|TRBJ2-2|TRBV10-1|NA
CASSAGFDTGELFF
TGCGCCAGCAGTGCGGGTTTCGACACCGGGGAGCTGTTTTTT
>TRBD2|TRBJ2-3|TRBV7-9|many
CASSTLAAGADTQYF
TGTGCCAGCAGCACCCTAGCGGCGGGGGCAGATACGCAGTATTTT
>NA|TRBJ2-5|TRBV14|NA
CASSQVPRGETQHF
TGTGCCAGCAGCCAAGTCCCTAGAGGGGAGACCCAGCACTTC
>TRBD1|TRBJ2-2|TRBV4-1|many
CASSQYTGVNGELFF
TGCGCCAGCAGCCAGTATACAGGGGTAAACGGGGAGCTGTTTTTT
>NA|TRBJ2-5|TRBV7-6|many
CASSRKRLGFKGRETQYF
TGTGCCAGCAGCCGGAAACGACTAGGTTTTAAAGGGCGTGAGACCCAGTACTTC
>NA|TRBJ1-1|TRBV4-1|few
CASSQAGGREAFF
TGCGCCAGCAGCCAAGCTGGGGGGCGTGAAGCTTTCTTT
>NA|TRBJ2-2|TRBV19|few
CASSIDLHGGTGELFF
TGTGCCAGTAGTATAGATCTCCACGGCGGCACCGGGGAGCTGTTTTTT
>NA|TRBJ2-5|TRBV7-9|many
CASSFRTGEETQYF
TGTGCCAGCAGCTTTCGGACGGGGGAAGAGACCCAGTACTTC
>NA|TRBJ1-2|TRBV12-3/TRBV12-4|NA
CASRVTANYGYTF
TGTGCCAGCAGAGTGACGGCCAACTATGGCTACACCTTC
>TRBD1|TRBJ2-2|TRBV6-1|few
CASSSPNSGTENTGELFF
TGTGCCAGCAGTTCCCCTAATTCCGGGACAGAGAACACCGGGGAGCTGTTTTTT
>NA|TRBJ2-5|TRBV7-6|few
CASSLAPGQQETQYF
TGTGCCAGCAGCTTAGCGCCAGGACAGCAAGAGACCCAGTACTTC
>NA|TRBJ1-5|TRBV10-3|few
CAISESGKGTHQPQHF
TGTGCCATCAGTGAGTCAGGGAAAGGGACTCATCAGCCCCAGCATTTT
>TRBD2|TRBJ2-7|TRBV12-3/TRBV12-4|NA
CASSLAGEGIAGEQYF
TGTGCCAGCAGTTTGGCGGGGGAAGGGATTGCGGGCGAGCAGTACTTC
>NA|TRBJ2-1|TRBV6-2/TRBV6-3|NA
CASSTGRQTQFF
TGTGCCAGCAGTACCGGGCGCCAGACCCAGTTCTTC
>TRBD1|TRBJ2-5|TRBV24-1|few
CATRDRDEETQYF
TGTGCCACCAGAGACAGGGACGAAGAGACCCAGTACTTC
>NA|TRBJ2-1|TRBV6-5|NA
CASSYIGEQFF
TGTGCCAGCAGTTACATAGGTGAGCAGTTCTTC
>NA|TRBJ1-2|TRBV28|NA
CASSRVHMRPEGTF
TGTGCCAGCAGCCGAGTCCACATGCGACCTGAGGGGACCTTC
>NA|TRBJ2-3|TRBV6-2/TRBV6-3|few
CASSYDFPSTDTQYF
TGTGCCAGCAGTTACGACTTTCCTAGCACAGATACGCAGTATTTT
>TRBD2|TRBJ2-2|TRBV5-4|few
CASSPTSGGATGELFF
TGTGCCAGCAGCCCGACCAGCGGGGGGGCCACCGGGGAGCTGTTTTTT
>NA|TRBJ1-6|TRBV9|few
CASSATFSPLHF
TGTGCCAGCAGCGCAACGTTTTCACCCCTCCACTTT
>NA|TRBJ2-7|TRBV29-1|few
CSVESGTTYEQYF
TGCAGCGTTGAAAGTGGGACCACCTACGAGCAGTACTTC
>TRBD2|TRBJ2-5|TRBV6-2/TRBV6-3|few
CASSSGTSGGPYQETQYF
TGTGCCAGCAGTTCCGGGACTAGCGGGGGGCCTTACCAAGAGACCCAGTACTTC
>TRBD1|TRBJ2-5|TRBV6-1|NA
CASSPGQGVPHQETQYF
TGTGCCAGCAGCCCGGGACAGGGGGTGCCCCACCAAGAGACCCAGTACTTC
>TRBD2|TRBJ2-1|TRBV9|few
CASSDPGLAGGEQFF
TGTGCCAGCAGCGACCCGGGACTAGCGGGGGGTGAGCAGTTCTTC
>TRBD1|TRBJ2-3|TRBV7-9|NA
CASSPHETGNTDTQYF
TGTGCCAGCAGCCCTCACGAGACAGGGAACACAGATACGCAGTATTTT
>NA|TRBJ2-5|TRBV29-1|many
CSGRGEGFVWETQYF
TGCAGCGGGCGGGGCGAGGGGTTCGTATGGGAGACCCAGTACTTC
>NA|TRBJ2-5|TRBV5-4|few
CASSFSGQETQYF
TGTGCCAGCAGCTTCTCGGGACAAGAGACCCAGTACTTC